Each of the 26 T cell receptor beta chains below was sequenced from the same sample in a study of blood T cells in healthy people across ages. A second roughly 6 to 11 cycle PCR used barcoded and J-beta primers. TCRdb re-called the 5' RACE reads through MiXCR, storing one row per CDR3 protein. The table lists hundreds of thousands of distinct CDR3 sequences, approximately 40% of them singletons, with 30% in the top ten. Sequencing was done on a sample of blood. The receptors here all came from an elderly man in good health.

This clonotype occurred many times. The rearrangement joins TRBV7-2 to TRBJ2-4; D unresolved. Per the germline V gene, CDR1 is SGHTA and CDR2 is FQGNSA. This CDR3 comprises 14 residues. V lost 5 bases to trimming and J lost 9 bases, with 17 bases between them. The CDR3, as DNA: TGTGCCAGCAGCCCCGAGCCCCGATGGGGCATTCAGTACTTC. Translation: CASSPEPRWGIQYF. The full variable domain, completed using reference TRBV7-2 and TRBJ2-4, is GAGVSQSPSNKVTEKGKDVELRCDPISGHTALYWYRQSLGQGLEFLIYFQGNSAPDKSGLPSDRFSAERTGGSVSTLTIQRTQQEDSAVYLCASSPEPRWGIQYFGAGTRLSVL.

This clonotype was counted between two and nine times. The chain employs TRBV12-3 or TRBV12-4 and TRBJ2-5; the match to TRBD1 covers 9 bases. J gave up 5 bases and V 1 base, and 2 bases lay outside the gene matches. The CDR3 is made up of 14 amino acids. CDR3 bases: TGTGCCAGCAGTTTAGGGGACAGGGTGGAGACCCAGTACTTC. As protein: CASSLGDRVETQYF.

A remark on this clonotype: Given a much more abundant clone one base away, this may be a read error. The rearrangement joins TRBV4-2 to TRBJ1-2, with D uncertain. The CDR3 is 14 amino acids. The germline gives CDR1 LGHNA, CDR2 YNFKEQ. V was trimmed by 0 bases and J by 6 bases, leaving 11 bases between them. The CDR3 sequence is CASSQDMRNHGYTF. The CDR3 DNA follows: TGTGCCAGCAGCCAAGATATGCGGAACCATGGCTACACCTTC.

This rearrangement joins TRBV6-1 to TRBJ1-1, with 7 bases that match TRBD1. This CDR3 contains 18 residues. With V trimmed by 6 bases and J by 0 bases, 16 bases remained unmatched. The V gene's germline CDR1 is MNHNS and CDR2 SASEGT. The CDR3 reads CASSPDRVTFKLNTEAFF. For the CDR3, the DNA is TGTGCCAGCAGCCCCGACAGGGTCACGTTTAAATTGAACACTGAAGCTTTCTTT.

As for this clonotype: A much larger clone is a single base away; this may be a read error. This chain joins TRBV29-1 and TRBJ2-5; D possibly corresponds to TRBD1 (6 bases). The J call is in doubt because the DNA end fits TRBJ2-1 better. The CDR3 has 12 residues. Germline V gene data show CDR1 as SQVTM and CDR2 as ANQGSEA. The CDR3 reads CSPGHNQETQFF. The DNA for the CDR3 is TGCAGCCCGGGACACAACCAAGAGACCCAGTTCTTC.

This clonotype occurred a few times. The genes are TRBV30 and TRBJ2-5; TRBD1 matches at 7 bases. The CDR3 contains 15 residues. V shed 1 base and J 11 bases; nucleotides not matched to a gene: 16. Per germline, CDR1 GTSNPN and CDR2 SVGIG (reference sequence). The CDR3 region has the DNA TGTGCCTGGAGTGCGACAGGGTCGGTTATTGGTGAGCAGTACTTC. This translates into CAWSATGSVIGEQYF.

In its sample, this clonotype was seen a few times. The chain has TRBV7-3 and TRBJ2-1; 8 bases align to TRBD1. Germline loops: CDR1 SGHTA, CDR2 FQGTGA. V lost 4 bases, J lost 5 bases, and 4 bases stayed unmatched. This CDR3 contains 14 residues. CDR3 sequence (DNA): TGTGCCAGCAGCTCCGGACAGGGTCACAATGAGCAGTTCTTC. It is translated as CASSSGQGHNEQFF.

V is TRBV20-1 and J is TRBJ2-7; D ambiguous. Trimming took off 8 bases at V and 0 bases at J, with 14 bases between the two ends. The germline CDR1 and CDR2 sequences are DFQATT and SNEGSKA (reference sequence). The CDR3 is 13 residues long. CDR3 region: CSTAERFSYEQYF. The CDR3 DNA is TGCAGTACCGCGGAGAGGTTCTCCTACGAGCAGTACTTC.

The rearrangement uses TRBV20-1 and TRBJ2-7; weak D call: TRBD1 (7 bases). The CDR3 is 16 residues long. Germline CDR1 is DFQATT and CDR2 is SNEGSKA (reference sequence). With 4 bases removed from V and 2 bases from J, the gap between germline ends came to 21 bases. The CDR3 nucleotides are TGCAGTGCTATTGAGGGGGGCAGAGGGGGCCCCTACGAGCAGTACTTC. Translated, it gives CSAIEGGRGGPYEQYF.

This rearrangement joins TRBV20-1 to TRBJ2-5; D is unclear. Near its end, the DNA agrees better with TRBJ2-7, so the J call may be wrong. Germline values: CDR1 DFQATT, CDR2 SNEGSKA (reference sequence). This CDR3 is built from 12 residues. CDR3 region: CSASRISSEQYF. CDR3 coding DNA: TGCAGTGCTAGCCGGATCTCATCCGAGCAGTACTTC.

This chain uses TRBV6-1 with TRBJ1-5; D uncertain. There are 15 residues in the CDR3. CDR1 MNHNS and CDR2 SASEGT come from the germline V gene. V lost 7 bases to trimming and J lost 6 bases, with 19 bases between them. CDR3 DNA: TGTGCCAGCACCGCGGACCGGGCCAGTAGTCAGCCCCAGCATTTT. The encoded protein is CASTADRASSQPQHF.

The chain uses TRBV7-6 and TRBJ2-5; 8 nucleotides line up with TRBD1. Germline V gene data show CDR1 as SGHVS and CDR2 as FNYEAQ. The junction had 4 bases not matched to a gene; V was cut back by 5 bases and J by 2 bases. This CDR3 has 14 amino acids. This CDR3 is CASSKGQEQETQYF. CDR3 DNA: TGTGCCAGCAGCAAGGGACAGGAACAAGAGACCCAGTACTTC.

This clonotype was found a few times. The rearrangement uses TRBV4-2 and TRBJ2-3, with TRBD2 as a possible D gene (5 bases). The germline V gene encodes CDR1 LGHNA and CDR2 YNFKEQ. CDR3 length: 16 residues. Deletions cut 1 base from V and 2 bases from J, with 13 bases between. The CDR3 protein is CASSQVVPGNTDTQYF. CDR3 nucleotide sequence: TGTGCCAGCAGCCAAGTGGTTCCGGGGAACACAGATACGCAGTATTTT.

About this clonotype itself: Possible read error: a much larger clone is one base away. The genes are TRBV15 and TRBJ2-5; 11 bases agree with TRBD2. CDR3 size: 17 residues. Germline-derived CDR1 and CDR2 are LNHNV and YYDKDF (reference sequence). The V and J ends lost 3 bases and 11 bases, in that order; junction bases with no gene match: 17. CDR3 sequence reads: CATSSPNELAGGNEQYF. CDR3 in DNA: TGTGCCACCAGCAGCCCCAATGAGCTAGCGGGAGGTAATGAGCAGTACTTC.

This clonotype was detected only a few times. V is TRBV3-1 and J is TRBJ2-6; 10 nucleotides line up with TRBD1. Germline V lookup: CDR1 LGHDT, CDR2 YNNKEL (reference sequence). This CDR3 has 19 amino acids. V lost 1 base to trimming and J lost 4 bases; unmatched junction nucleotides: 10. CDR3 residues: CASSQVARDRGLGANVLTF. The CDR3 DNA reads TGTGCCAGCAGCCAAGTGGCTCGGGACAGGGGTTTGGGGGCCAACGTCCTGACTTTC.

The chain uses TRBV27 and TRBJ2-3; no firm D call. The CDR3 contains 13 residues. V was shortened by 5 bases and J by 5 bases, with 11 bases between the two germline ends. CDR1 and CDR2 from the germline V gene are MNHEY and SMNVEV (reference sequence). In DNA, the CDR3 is TGTGCCAGCAGTCCTAGGTTGAAAGATACGCAGTATTTT. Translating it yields CASSPRLKDTQYF.

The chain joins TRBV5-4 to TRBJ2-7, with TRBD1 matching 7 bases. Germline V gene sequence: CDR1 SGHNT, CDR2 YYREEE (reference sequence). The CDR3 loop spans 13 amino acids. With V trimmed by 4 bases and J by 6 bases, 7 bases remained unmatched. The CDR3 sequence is CASSLIQGTEQYF. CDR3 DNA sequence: TGTGCCAGCAGCCTGATACAGGGGACCGAGCAGTACTTC.

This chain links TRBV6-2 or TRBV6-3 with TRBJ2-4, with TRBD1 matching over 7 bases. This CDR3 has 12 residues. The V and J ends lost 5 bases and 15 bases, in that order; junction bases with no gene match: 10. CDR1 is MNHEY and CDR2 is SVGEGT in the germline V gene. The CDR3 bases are TGTGCCAGCAGTCAGGGACAGCCCCAATGGTACTTC. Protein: CASSQGQPQWYF.

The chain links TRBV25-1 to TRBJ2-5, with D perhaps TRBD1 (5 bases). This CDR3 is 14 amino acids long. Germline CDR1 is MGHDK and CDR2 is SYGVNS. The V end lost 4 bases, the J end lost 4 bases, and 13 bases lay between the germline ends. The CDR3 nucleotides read TGTGCCAGCAGTGGCTGGACACAATCAGAGACCCAGTACTTC. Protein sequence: CASSGWTQSETQYF.

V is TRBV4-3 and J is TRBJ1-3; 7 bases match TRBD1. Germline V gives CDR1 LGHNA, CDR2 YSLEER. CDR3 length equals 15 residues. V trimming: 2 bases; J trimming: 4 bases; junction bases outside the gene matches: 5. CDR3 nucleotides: TGCGCCAGCAGCCAATTACAGGGGTCCGGAAACACCATATATTTT. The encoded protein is CASSQLQGSGNTIYF.

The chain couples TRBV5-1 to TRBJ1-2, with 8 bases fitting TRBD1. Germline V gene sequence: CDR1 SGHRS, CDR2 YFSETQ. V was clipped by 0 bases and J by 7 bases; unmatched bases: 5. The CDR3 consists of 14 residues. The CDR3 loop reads CASSLVQGAAGYTF. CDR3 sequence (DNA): TGCGCCAGCAGCTTGGTCCAGGGGGCGGCTGGCTACACCTTC.

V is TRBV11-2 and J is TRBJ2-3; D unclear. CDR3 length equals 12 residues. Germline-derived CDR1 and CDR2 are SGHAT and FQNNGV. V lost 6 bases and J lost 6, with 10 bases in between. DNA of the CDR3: TGTGCCAGCAGGGCTAGTTCGGATACGCAGTATTTT. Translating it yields CASRASSDTQYF.

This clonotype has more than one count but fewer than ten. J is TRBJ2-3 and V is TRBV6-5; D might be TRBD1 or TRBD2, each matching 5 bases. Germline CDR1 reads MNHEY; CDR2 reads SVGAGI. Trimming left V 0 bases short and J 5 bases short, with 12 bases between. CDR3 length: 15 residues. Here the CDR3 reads CASSYSGRAGDTQYF. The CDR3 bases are TGTGCCAGCAGTTACTCCGGCAGGGCGGGAGATACGCAGTATTTT.

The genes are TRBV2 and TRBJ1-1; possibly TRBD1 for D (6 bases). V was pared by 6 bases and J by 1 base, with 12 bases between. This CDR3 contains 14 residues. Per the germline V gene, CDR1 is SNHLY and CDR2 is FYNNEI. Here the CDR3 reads CASSQDRENTEAFF. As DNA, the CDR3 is TGTGCCAGCAGCCAGGACAGAGAGAACACTGAAGCTTTCTTT.

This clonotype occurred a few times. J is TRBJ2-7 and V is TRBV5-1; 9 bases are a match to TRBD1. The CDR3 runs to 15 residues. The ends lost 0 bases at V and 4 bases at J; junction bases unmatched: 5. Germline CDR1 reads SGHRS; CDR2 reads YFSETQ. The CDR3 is CASSLVQGATYEQYF. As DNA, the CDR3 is TGCGCCAGCAGCTTGGTACAGGGGGCGACTTACGAGCAGTACTTC.

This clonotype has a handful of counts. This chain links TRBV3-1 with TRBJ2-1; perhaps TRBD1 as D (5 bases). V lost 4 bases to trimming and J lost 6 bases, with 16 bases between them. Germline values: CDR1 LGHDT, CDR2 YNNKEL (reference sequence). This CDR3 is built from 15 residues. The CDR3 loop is CASSPQKSGLNEQFF. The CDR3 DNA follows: TGTGCCAGCAGCCCGCAGAAGTCAGGGCTCAATGAGCAGTTCTTC.